This TCR beta chain emerged from a study of T-cell reconstitution after alpha-beta-depleted transplantation in children. Overall study results and limits: Diversity and T-cell counts at one year after transplant derived mostly from new T cells. There were reportedly several hundred expanded graft clones from which alpha-beta T cells came about two months after transplant. Day-60 TCRbeta diversity that was high in some patients was derived from surviving recipient T cells and thymic progenitors.

Comment on this clonotype: What it binds is not known.

The germline gives CDR1 LGHNA, CDR2 YSLEER. This CDR3 is built from 15 residues. With V trimmed by 1 base and J by 5 bases, 7 bases remained unmatched. Library preparation (for TCRbeta) was performed with unique molecular identifiers. MiXCR, run by TCRdb on the PCR reads, gives a single entry per CDR3 protein. The sample yields about 980,000 distinct CDR3 sequences, about 31% seen once. This chain uses TRBV4-3 with TRBJ2-5, with TRBD2 identical over 7 bases. This receptor was taken from a boy in the first two years of life who had a stem cell transplant for SCID, so the T cells may come from the graft donor. The source material was PBMCs, mostly from graft donor cells, sampled 360 days after TCRalphabeta/CD19-depleted stem cell transplant. Written as DNA, the CDR3 is TGCGCCAGCAGCCAAGTCAACGGGGGAGGGGAGACCCAGTACTTC. It yields the protein CASSQVNGGGETQYF.